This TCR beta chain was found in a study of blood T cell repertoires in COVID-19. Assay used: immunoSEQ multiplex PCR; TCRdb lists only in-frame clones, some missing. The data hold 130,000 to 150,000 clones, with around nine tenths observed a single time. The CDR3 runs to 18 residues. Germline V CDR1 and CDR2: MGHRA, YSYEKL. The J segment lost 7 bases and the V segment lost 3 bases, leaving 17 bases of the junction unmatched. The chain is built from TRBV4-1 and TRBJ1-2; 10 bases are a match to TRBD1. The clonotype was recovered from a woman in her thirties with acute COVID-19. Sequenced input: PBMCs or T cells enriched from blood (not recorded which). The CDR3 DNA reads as TGCGCCAGCAGCCACCTCCCGGGACAGGGGACCACAGTGGGTGGCTACACCTTC. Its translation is CASSHLPGQGTTVGGYTF.